This entry lists 24 T cell receptor beta chains sequenced from one sample in a study of cytomegalovirus exposure and HLA in healthy donors. PCR used 60 Vbeta primers and 13 Jbeta primers. Here immunoSEQ multiplex PCR was the method, and the copy in TCRdb shows in-frame clones only, minus some. The sample contains about 180,000 clones, 80% of which appear only once. Source material: PBMCs. These receptors came from a man aged 35-49 years in good health and CMV-seronegative.

The chain recombines TRBV29-1 with TRBJ1-2; no clear D. V dropped 4 bases and J dropped 7 bases, with 16 bases sitting between them. This CDR3 is 13 amino acids long. Looked up from germline, CDR1 is SQVTM and CDR2 is ANQGSEA. CDR3 protein: CSVAIEGYRGYTF. In DNA, the CDR3 is TGCAGCGTTGCCATTGAGGGCTACCGTGGCTACACCTTC.

The chain carries TRBV7-2 and TRBJ2-2; the match to TRBD1 covers 8 bases. There are 16 residues in the CDR3. V shed 5 bases and J 3 bases; nucleotides not matched to a gene: 8. Germline CDR1 and CDR2: SGHTA and FQGNSA. The CDR3 protein is CASSLPTGVHTGELFF. In DNA form, the CDR3 reads TGTGCCAGCAGCCTCCCGACAGGGGTACACACCGGGGAGCTGTTTTTT.

The V gene is TRBV7-9, the J gene TRBJ2-7, with D possibly being TRBD2 (6 bases). Germline values: CDR1 SEHNR, CDR2 FQNEAQ (reference sequence). The V end was cut by 3 bases, the J end by 5 bases, with 14 bases between. The CDR3 runs to 14 residues. CDR3 sequence: CASSFGAGRNEQYF. The CDR3 region has the DNA TGTGCCAGCAGCTTTGGGGCGGGGAGGAACGAGCAGTACTTC.

The CDR3 DNA follows: TGCGCCAGCAGCCAAGGTCCTGACAATGAGCAGTTCTTC. It is translated as CASSQGPDNEQFF. The rearrangement joins TRBV4-3 to TRBJ2-1; D is uncertain. CDR1 and CDR2 from the germline V gene are LGHNA and YSLEER. The V end lost 1 base, the J end lost 5 bases, and 6 bases lay between the germline ends. CDR3 length equals 13 residues.

The chain is built from TRBV20-1 and TRBJ1-2; perhaps TRBD1 as D (5 bases). The ends were cut back, 5 bases at V and 4 bases at J, with 8 bases in the middle. CDR3 size: 11 residues. CDR1 and CDR2 (germline): DFQATT, SNEGSKA (reference sequence). CDR3 sequence: CSAPGGYGYTF. The CDR3 coding sequence is TGCAGTGCTCCGGGGGGCTATGGCTACACCTTC.

This clone was counted between two and nine times. V is TRBV5-5 and J is TRBJ2-7; tentative D call: TRBD2 (5 bases). The germline gives CDR1 SGHKS, CDR2 YYEKEE (reference sequence). With 4 bases removed from V and 2 bases from J, the gap between germline ends came to 13 bases. The CDR3 runs to 14 residues. The CDR3 DNA reads TGTGCCAGCAGCCATAATGGGGAGACCTACGAGCAGTACTTC. Its translation is CASSHNGETYEQYF.

CDR3 sequence reads: CASGPWTSGDGGEYF. In nucleotides, the CDR3 is TGTGCCAGCGGACCGTGGACTAGCGGAGATGGGGGGGAGTATTTT. The rearrangement links TRBV27 to TRBJ2-3; 10 bases fit TRBD2. Unmatched junction bases numbered 18, after V lost 8 bases and J lost 13 bases. CDR3 length: 15 residues. CDR1 and CDR2 (germline): MNHEY, SMNVEV (reference sequence).

The chain joins TRBV25-1 to TRBJ2-1; no reliable D call. Deletions cut 1 base from V and 12 bases from J, with 10 bases between. Per germline, CDR1 MGHDK and CDR2 SYGVNS. This CDR3 comprises 12 residues. CDR3 sequence (DNA): TGTGCCAGCAGTGAATCTAGTCTCGGGCAGTTCTTC. Translated: CASSESSLGQFF.

This clone occurred once. The chain has TRBV4-3 and TRBJ1-2; D is unclear. The CDR3 consists of 17 residues. V shed 0 bases and J shed 7 bases, with 21 bases lying between them. Per germline, CDR1 LGHNA and CDR2 YSLEER. CDR3 in DNA: TGCGCCAGCAGCCAAGAGGAGTTAGGCGGCCGGGCGGGTGGCTACACCTTC. It specifies CASSQEELGGRAGGYTF.

The chain recombines TRBV7-2 with TRBJ2-7; D call uncertain. The germline V gene encodes CDR1 SGHTA and CDR2 FQGNSA. The CDR3 has 14 amino acids. V lost 3 bases and J 3 bases, leaving 12 bases between the germline ends. The CDR3 DNA reads TGTGCCAGCAGCTTGGCGGAGTTGGGCTACGAGCAGTACTTC. Protein: CASSLAELGYEQYF. The whole variable domain, remainder taken from reference TRBV7-2 and TRBJ2-7, is GAGVSQSPSNKVTEKGKDVELRCDPISGHTALYWYRQSLGQGLEFLIYFQGNSAPDKSGLPSDRFSAERTGGSVSTLTIQRTQQEDSAVYLCASSLAELGYEQYFGPGTRLTVT.

The V gene is TRBV1, the J gene TRBJ2-7; TRBD2 was called by the table and not checked on the DNA. TRBV1 is marked as a pseudogene. The CDR3 covers 16 residues. The CDR3 region has the DNA TGCACCAGCAGCCAACTTAGGGCGGGGGCTAACTACGAGCAGTACTTC. The encoded protein is CTSSQLRAGANYEQYF.

This clone was detected only a few times. The chain carries TRBV6-6 and TRBJ1-2, with 7 bases matching TRBD1. CDR1 MNHNY and CDR2 SVGAGI come from the germline V gene (reference sequence). V gave up 5 bases and J gave up 7 bases; unmatched junction bases: 13. The CDR3 has 15 amino acids. The CDR3 sequence is CASSNPGTAVTGYTF. CDR3 DNA sequence: TGTGCCAGCAGTAACCCGGGGACAGCTGTGACTGGCTACACCTTC.

V usage is TRBV19 and J usage is TRBJ2-5, with D maybe TRBD1 (6 bases). The germline V and J ends were trimmed by 5 bases and 3 bases, with 25 bases remaining between them. Per germline, CDR1 LNHDA and CDR2 SQIVND (reference sequence). The CDR3 length is 18 residues. This CDR3 reads CASSSIGWGRGEEETQYF. In DNA, the CDR3 is TGTGCCAGTAGTTCCATTGGGTGGGGCAGGGGAGAAGAAGAGACCCAGTACTTC.

V and J are TRBV9 and TRBJ1-5; 12 bases fit TRBD1. This CDR3 spans 19 amino acids. CDR1 is SGDLS, CDR2 YYNGEE, per germline. The junction had 12 bases not matched to a gene; V was cut back by 3 bases and J by 2 bases. CDR3: CASSEGDRGLTLGNQPQHF. CDR3 nucleotide sequence: TGTGCCAGCAGCGAAGGGGACAGGGGGCTGACTCTTGGCAATCAGCCCCAGCATTTT.

V is TRBV7-9 and J is TRBJ2-7; D is possibly TRBD2 (6 bases). The CDR3 covers 13 residues. V was cut by 2 bases and J by 5 bases, with 10 bases left in between. CDR1 is SEHNR and CDR2 is FQNEAQ in the germline V gene (reference sequence). This CDR3 is CASSLPSANEQYF. For the CDR3, the DNA is TGTGCCAGCAGCTTACCTAGCGCTAACGAGCAGTACTTC.

About this clone itself: An end of the junction does not agree with germline; a read error may underlie this. J is TRBJ2-5 and V is TRBV7-9; weak D call: TRBD1 (5 bases). This CDR3 is 15 amino acids long. Germline assignment: CDR1 SEHNR and CDR2 FQNEAQ (reference sequence). The chain's CDR3 is CSSSLLGQGRETQYF. CDR3 DNA sequence: TGTTCCAGCAGCTTACTCGGGCAGGGCCGGGAGACCCAGTACTTC. Based on the CDR3 plus reference TRBV7-9 and TRBJ2-5, the full variable domain is DTGVSQNPRHKITKRGQNVTFRCDPISEHNRLYWYRQTLGQGPEFLTYFQNEAQLEKSRLLSDRFSAERPKGSFSTLEIQRTEQGDSAMYLCSSSLLGQGRETQYFGPGTRLLVL.

This clone was seen more than once but under ten times. The rearrangement uses TRBV6-5 and TRBJ2-5; the D gene is possibly TRBD2 (5 bases). The germline V gene encodes CDR1 MNHEY and CDR2 SVGAGI. Trimming stripped 7 bases from V and 7 bases from J, with 16 bases between. The CDR3 has 13 amino acids. The CDR3 DNA follows: TGTGCCAGCACCAACTCGGGATCTCGGACCCAGTACTTC. Translating gives CASTNSGSRTQYF.

The chain has TRBV27 and TRBJ2-7; a possible D gene is TRBD1 (6 bases). Per germline, CDR1 MNHEY and CDR2 SMNVEV (reference sequence). V was trimmed by 3 bases and J by 4 bases, leaving 10 bases between them. The length of the CDR3 is 13 residues. This CDR3 reads CASSFQTGYEQYF. CDR3 sequence (DNA): TGTGCCAGCAGTTTTCAAACAGGGTACGAGCAGTACTTC.

This clone was observed once. For the CDR3, the DNA is TGTGCCAGTAGTACAGCACAGGGCTACGAGCAGTACTTC. Translation: CASSTAQGYEQYF. The chain has TRBV19 and TRBJ2-7; D may be TRBD1 (6 bases). V lost 4 bases and J 3 bases, leaving 10 bases between the germline ends. The germline V gene has CDR1 LNHDA and CDR2 SQIVND (reference sequence). The CDR3 is 13 amino acids.

The chain links TRBV7-2 to TRBJ2-2; no reliable D call. Trimming removed 4 bases at V and 2 bases at J, with 11 bases between. The CDR3 length is 15 residues. Germline V lookup: CDR1 SGHTA, CDR2 FQGNSA. CDR3 amino acids: CASSSVGRNTGELFF. For the CDR3, the DNA is TGTGCCAGCAGCTCGGTTGGTCGTAACACCGGGGAGCTGTTTTTT.

DNA for the CDR3: TGTGCCAGCAGCTTAGAGGTCGGGATCCAAATCGGGGAGCTGTTTTTT. Its protein product is CASSLEVGIQIGELFF. The chain combines TRBV7-6 with TRBJ2-2, with TRBD2 as a possible D gene (5 bases). CDR1 is SGHVS and CDR2 is FNYEAQ in the germline V gene. The length of the CDR3 is 16 residues. Trimming left V 1 base short and J 7 bases short, with 16 bases between.

The chain employs TRBV5-1 and TRBJ2-7; D is unclear. Germline CDR1 and CDR2: SGHRS and YFSETQ. There are 11 residues in the CDR3. Deletions cut 4 bases from V and 4 bases from J, with 6 bases between. Here the CDR3 DNA reads TGCGCCAGCAGCGACGGGTACGAGCAGTACTTC. The encoded protein is CASSDGYEQYF.

The chain uses TRBV5-6 and TRBJ2-7; D ambiguous. Germline CDR1 and CDR2: SGHDT and YYEEEE. This CDR3 contains 14 residues. Trimming cost V 4 bases and J 3 bases, with 14 bases left between them. CDR3 in DNA: TGTGCCAGCAGCCTGGCTCCGGCGGTCTACGAGCAGTACTTC. Translated, it gives CASSLAPAVYEQYF.

The chain employs TRBV19 and TRBJ1-4; TRBD1 might be the D (6 bases). Between the trimmed V and J ends, which lost 5 bases and 8 bases, there was a span of 9 bases. This CDR3 is built from 12 residues. The germline gives CDR1 LNHDA, CDR2 SQIVND (reference sequence). In nucleotides, the CDR3 is TGTGCCAGTAGTCCCAGGGGCGAAAAACTGTTTTTT. Translating it yields CASSPRGEKLFF.